The clone carrying this TCR beta chain was found a few times. The antigen is undetermined. Assay used: immunoSEQ multiplex PCR; TCRdb lists only in-frame clones, some missing. This sample carries 15,000 or so clones, approximately 80% of them seen once, and the ten largest clones take around 3.9%. Time point meaning: neoterminal ileum biopsy at postoperative endoscopy, about 6 months after surgery. This CDR3 has 12 residues. The V gene's germline CDR1 is SQVTM and CDR2 ANQGSEA. The ends were cut back, 4 bases at V and 8 bases at J, with 11 bases in the middle. The sample originates from a study of T cell repertoires in ileal Crohn's disease. About the study: About half received postoperative treatment, about a dozen with thiopurines and around 17 anti-TNF.

Study-wide points: Sorted CD8 T cells held more high-frequency clones than CD4. The median delay to postoperative endoscopy was 6 to 7 months. Endoscopic recurrence occurred in every patient whose clonality exceeded 26.8%.

The receptor comes from an adult with Crohn's disease. Sequencing used ileal tissue. V usage is TRBV29-1 and J usage is TRBJ1-4; D call uncertain. CDR3 DNA sequence: TGCAGCGTTGTCGGGCCGGGGGAAAAACTGTTTTTT. This gives the protein CSVVGPGEKLFF.